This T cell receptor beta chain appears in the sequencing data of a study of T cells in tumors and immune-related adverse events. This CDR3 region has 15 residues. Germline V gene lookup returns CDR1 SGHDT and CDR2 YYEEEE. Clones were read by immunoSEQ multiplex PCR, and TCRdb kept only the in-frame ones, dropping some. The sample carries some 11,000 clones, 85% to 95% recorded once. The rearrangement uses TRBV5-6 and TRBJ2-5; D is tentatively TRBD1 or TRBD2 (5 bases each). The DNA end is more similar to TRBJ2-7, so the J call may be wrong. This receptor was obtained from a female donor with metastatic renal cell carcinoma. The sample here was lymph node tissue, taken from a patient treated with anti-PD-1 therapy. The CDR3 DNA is TGTGCCAGCAGCGATCGGGACGGTGCCTCCTACGAGCAGTACTTC. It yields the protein CASSDRDGASYEQYF.